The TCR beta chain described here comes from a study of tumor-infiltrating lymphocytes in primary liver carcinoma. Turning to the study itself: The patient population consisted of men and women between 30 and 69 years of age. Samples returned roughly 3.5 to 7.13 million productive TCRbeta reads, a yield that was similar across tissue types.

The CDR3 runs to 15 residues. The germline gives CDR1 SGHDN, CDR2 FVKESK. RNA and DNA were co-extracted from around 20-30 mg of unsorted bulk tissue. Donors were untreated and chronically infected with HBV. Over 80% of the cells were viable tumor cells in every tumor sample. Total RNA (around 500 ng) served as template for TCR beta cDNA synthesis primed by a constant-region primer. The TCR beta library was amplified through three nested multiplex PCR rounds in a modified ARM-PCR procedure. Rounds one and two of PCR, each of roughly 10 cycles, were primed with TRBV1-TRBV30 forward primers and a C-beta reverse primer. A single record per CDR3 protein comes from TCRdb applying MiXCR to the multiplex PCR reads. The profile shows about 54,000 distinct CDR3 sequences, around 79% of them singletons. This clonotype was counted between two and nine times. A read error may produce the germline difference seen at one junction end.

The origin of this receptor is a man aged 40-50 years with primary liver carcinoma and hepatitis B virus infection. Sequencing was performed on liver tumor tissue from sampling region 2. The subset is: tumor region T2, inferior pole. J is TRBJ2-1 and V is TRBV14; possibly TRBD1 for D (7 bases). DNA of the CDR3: TGTGCCAGCAGCCACCCAGGGGGAGGTTACGATGAGCAGCTCTTC. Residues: CASSHPGGGYDEQLF.